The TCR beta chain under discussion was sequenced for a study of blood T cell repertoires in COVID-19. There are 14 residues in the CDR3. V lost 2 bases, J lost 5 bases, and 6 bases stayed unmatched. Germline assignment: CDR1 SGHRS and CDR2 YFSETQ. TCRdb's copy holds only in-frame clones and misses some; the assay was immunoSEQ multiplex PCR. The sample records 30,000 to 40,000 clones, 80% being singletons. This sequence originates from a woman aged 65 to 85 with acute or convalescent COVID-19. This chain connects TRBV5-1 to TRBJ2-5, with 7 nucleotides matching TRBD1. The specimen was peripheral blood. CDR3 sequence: CASSFEGAGETQYF. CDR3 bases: TGCGCCAGCAGCTTTGAGGGGGCCGGCGAGACCCAGTACTTC.